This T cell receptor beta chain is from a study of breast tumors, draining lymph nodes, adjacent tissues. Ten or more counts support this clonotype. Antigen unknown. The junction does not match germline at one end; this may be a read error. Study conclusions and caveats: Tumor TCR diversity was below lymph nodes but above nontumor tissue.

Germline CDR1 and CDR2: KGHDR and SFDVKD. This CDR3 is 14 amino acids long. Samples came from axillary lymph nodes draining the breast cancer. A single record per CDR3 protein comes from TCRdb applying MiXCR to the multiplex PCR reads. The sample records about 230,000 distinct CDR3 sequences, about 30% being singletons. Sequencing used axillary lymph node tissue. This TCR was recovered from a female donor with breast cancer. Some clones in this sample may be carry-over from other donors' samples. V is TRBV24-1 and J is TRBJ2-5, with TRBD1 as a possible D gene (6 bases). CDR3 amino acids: CATGDAGTFRTQYF. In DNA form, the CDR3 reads TGTGCCACCGGTGATGCCGGGACATTTCGGACCCAGTACTTC.